These 24 T cell receptor beta chains came from one sample sequenced in a study of blood T cell repertoires in COVID-19. Profiling relied on immunoSEQ multiplex PCR, and the TCRdb table lists in-frame clones only, not all of them. This table has 75,000 to 95,000 clones, more than 85% appearing once. Source material: peripheral blood. All receptors derive from a man aged 60 to 69 with acute or convalescent COVID-19.

This clone was observed at least ten times. The CDR3 DNA is TGTGCCAGCAGCCGCTTTGTCGTTAAGGACAGTCTCTCTGGAAACACCATATATTTT. This codes for CASSRFVVKDSLSGNTIYF. The gene calls are TRBV7-9 and TRBJ1-3; weak D call: TRBD1 (6 bases). CDR1 and CDR2 from the germline V gene are SEHNR and FQNEAQ (reference sequence). V was shortened by 5 bases and J by 0 bases, with 23 bases between the two germline ends. The CDR3 is 19 residues long.

V usage is TRBV4-2 and J usage is TRBJ2-3; 9 positions match TRBD2. CDR1 and CDR2 (germline): LGHNA, YNFKEQ. There are 17 residues in the CDR3. After removal of 0 bases from V and 1 base from J, the junction contained 5 bases not matched to a gene. The CDR3 spells CASSQDDSGSRTDTQYF. The CDR3 nucleotides read TGTGCCAGCAGCCAAGATGATAGCGGGAGTCGCACAGATACGCAGTATTTT.

The chain joins TRBV28 to TRBJ2-4, with a tentative D call TRBD1 (5 bases). The CDR3 contains 20 residues. V dropped 2 bases and J dropped 0 bases, with 23 bases sitting between them. In germline, CDR1 is MDHEN, CDR2 SYDVKM. The CDR3 DNA sequence: TGTGCCAGCAGTTTACCCCGGTTATCTGCACAGGCCCTAGCCAAAAACATTCAGTACTTC. Its protein product is CASSLPRLSAQALAKNIQYF. Filled out from reference TRBV28 and TRBJ2-4, the complete variable domain reads DVKVTQSSRYLVKRTGEKVFLECVQDMDHENMFWYRQDPGLGLRLIYFSYDVKMKEKGDIPEGYSVSREKKERFSLILESASTNQTSMYLCASSLPRLSAQALAKNIQYFGAGTRLSVL.

This chain joins TRBV4-1 and TRBJ1-2; TRBD1 is a possible D gene (6 bases). Germline loops: CDR1 MGHRA, CDR2 YSYEKL. The CDR3 loop spans 16 amino acids. Trimming took off 0 bases at V and 4 bases at J, with 15 bases between the two ends. CDR3 sequence reads: CASSQDVNRESYGYTF. CDR3 in DNA: TGCGCCAGCAGCCAAGATGTCAACAGGGAGTCCTATGGCTACACCTTC.

V usage is TRBV29-1 and J usage is TRBJ1-5; no definite D call. V was pared by 4 bases and J by 6 bases, with 10 bases between. CDR1 and CDR2 from the germline V gene are SQVTM and ANQGSEA. The CDR3 spans 12 residues. The CDR3 sequence is CSVGGEGQPQHF. CDR3 bases: TGCAGCGTTGGGGGAGAGGGTCAGCCCCAGCATTTT.

V and J are TRBV7-2 and TRBJ1-2, with D tentatively TRBD1 (6 bases). The CDR3 sequence is 16 residues long. V was pared by 2 bases and J by 0 bases, with 13 bases between. Germline V gene data show CDR1 as SGHTA and CDR2 as FQGNSA. In DNA form, the CDR3 reads TGTGCCAGCAGCTTAACAGGGTTCCCCTCTAACTATGGCTACACCTTC. It codes for CASSLTGFPSNYGYTF.

The chain carries TRBV4-1 and TRBJ1-5; 7 bases are a match to TRBD1. The CDR3 is 17 residues long. From germline, CDR1 is MGHRA and CDR2 YSYEKL. V shed 1 base, J shed 0 bases, and the junction held 6 bases outside the gene matches. CDR3 DNA: TGCGCCAGCAGCCAAGGGTTTGGACAGGATAGCAATCAGCCCCAGCATTTT. Amino acids: CASSQGFGQDSNQPQHF.

The chain recombines TRBV6-5 with TRBJ2-7; the match to TRBD2 covers 8 bases. Germline V gene sequence: CDR1 MNHEY, CDR2 SVGAGI. CDR3 length equals 15 residues. Trimming cost V 6 bases and J 2 bases; bases outside gene matches: 9. The CDR3 DNA follows: TGTGCCAGCAGCTCATTAGCGGGAATAACCTACGAGCAGTACTTC. Protein: CASSSLAGITYEQYF.

There are a few counts of this clone. This sequence joins TRBV7-2 and TRBJ1-6; D possibly corresponds to TRBD1 (5 bases). This CDR3 contains 16 residues. Germline loops: CDR1 SGHTA, CDR2 FQGNSA. V was cut by 1 base and J by 6 bases, with 13 bases left in between. The CDR3 reads CASSLVAGVGNSPLHF. The CDR3 nucleotides are TGTGCCAGCAGCTTAGTCGCGGGGGTCGGTAATTCACCCCTCCACTTT.

The chain is built from TRBV6-5 and TRBJ2-7; perhaps TRBD2 as D (5 bases). This CDR3 is built from 13 residues. The germline gives CDR1 MNHEY, CDR2 SVGAGI. Trimming shortened V by 8 bases and J by 0 bases, and 11 bases separated the two germline ends. Written as DNA, the CDR3 is TGTGCCAGCTGCTTAGCGAACTCCTACGAGCAGTACTTC. Residues: CASCLANSYEQYF.

The genes are TRBV4-2 and TRBJ1-1; D possibly corresponds to TRBD1 (5 bases). With 3 bases removed from V and 1 base from J, the gap between germline ends came to 15 bases. The CDR3 has 16 amino acids. CDR1 and CDR2 (germline): LGHNA, YNFKEQ. CDR3 nucleotide sequence: TGTGCCAGCAGCCAGCACTACACGGGGGAGAACACTGAAGCTTTCTTT. Translating gives CASSQHYTGENTEAFF.

Only a few counts were recorded for this clone. The rearrangement uses TRBV9 and TRBJ2-6; the D is unclear. Trimming stripped 0 bases from V and 3 bases from J, with 7 bases between. This CDR3 is built from 15 residues. Germline V gene sequence: CDR1 SGDLS, CDR2 YYNGEE. The CDR3 loop reads CASSVGRSGANVLTF. Here the CDR3 DNA reads TGTGCCAGCAGCGTAGGGAGAAGTGGGGCCAACGTCCTGACTTTC.

The rearrangement joins TRBV7-9 to TRBJ1-6, with D unresolved. Germline V gene data show CDR1 as SEHNR and CDR2 as FQNEAQ (reference sequence). The CDR3 totals 14 residues. The V end lost 4 bases, the J end lost 8 bases, and 12 bases lay between the germline ends. The CDR3 DNA reads as TGTGCCAGCAGCTCCGGGCGGGCCGATTCACCCCTCCACTTT. Its protein is CASSSGRADSPLHF. The full variable domain, completed using reference TRBV7-9 and TRBJ1-6, is DTGVSQNPRHKITKRGQNVTFRCDPISEHNRLYWYRQTLGQGPEFLTYFQNEAQLEKSRLLSDRFSAERPKGSFSTLEIQRTEQGDSAMYLCASSSGRADSPLHFGNGTRLTVT.

The V gene is TRBV9, the J gene TRBJ2-1; TRBD2 matches 8 bases. V was pared by 4 bases and J by 2 bases, with 5 bases of the junction left unmatched. The CDR3 has 15 amino acids. The germline CDR1 and CDR2 sequences are SGDLS and YYNGEE. CDR3 region: CASSPSGSAYNEQFF. The CDR3 DNA reads TGTGCCAGCAGCCCCAGCGGGAGCGCCTACAATGAGCAGTTCTTC.

In this sample, this clone turned up once. The chain couples TRBV7-9 to TRBJ1-6; D ambiguous. This CDR3 is built from 15 residues. The germline V gene has CDR1 SEHNR and CDR2 FQNEAQ (reference sequence). Trimming removed 5 bases from V and 9 bases from J, with 17 bases in between. CDR3 region: CASSRRGGWSSPLHF. CDR3 in DNA: TGTGCCAGCAGCCGGCGTGGAGGGTGGAGTTCACCCCTCCACTTT.

The chain joins TRBV6-2 or TRBV6-3 to TRBJ1-5, with 9 bases matching TRBD1. V shed 0 bases, J shed 6 bases, and the junction held 3 bases outside the gene matches. Germline CDR1 MNHEY, CDR2 SVGEGT. The CDR3 covers 15 residues. The CDR3 DNA sequence: TGTGCCAGCAGTTACTCAACAGGGGGCCGTCAGCCCCAGCATTTT. Its translation is CASSYSTGGRQPQHF.

This clone has only a few counts. This chain connects TRBV6-2 or TRBV6-3 to TRBJ2-2; a possible D gene is TRBD1 (7 bases). Trimming took off 4 bases at V and 7 bases at J, with 10 bases between the two ends. The CDR3 contains 13 residues. Germline assignment: CDR1 MNHEY and CDR2 SVGEGT. The CDR3 region has the DNA TGTGCCAGCAGTTCGCAGGGGGGCGGGGAGCTGTTTTTT. This sequence encodes CASSSQGGGELFF.

This chain uses TRBV15 with TRBJ1-1; TRBD1 agrees at 7 bases. Germline V gene lookup returns CDR1 LNHNV and CDR2 YYDKDF (reference sequence). With 7 bases clipped from V and 1 base from J, the junction kept 6 bases outside the gene matches. CDR3 length: 14 residues. CDR3 amino acids: CATIAGQQNTEAFF. The CDR3, as DNA: TGTGCCACCATCGCGGGACAGCAGAACACTGAAGCTTTCTTT.

The V gene is TRBV6-6, the J gene TRBJ1-1, with TRBD1 identical over 9 bases. The germline V gene has CDR1 MNHNY and CDR2 SVGAGI (reference sequence). Trimming removed 5 bases from V and 0 bases from J; junction bases left unmatched: 7. The CDR3 has 16 amino acids. The CDR3 nucleotides read TGTGCCAGCAGTCGACGGACAGGGGTCTTGAACACTGAAGCTTTCTTT. Amino acid sequence: CASSRRTGVLNTEAFF.

The chain is built from TRBV19 and TRBJ2-1, with 12 bases aligning to TRBD2. The CDR3 is 18 residues long. The ends lost 2 bases at V and 0 bases at J; junction bases unmatched: 5. Germline assignment: CDR1 LNHDA and CDR2 SQIVND (reference sequence). CDR3 nucleotide sequence: TGTGCCAGTAGTATACCTGGACTAGCGGGAAGCTCCTACAATGAGCAGTTCTTC. Encoded protein: CASSIPGLAGSSYNEQFF.

The chain has TRBV28 and TRBJ2-7; 7 bases agree with TRBD1. This CDR3 is built from 14 residues. V was clipped by 10 bases and J by 7 bases; unmatched bases: 16. Per germline, CDR1 MDHEN and CDR2 SYDVKM. The CDR3 protein is CAIWGTDGKGEQYF. The CDR3 nucleotides read TGTGCCATCTGGGGGACAGACGGAAAGGGGGAGCAGTACTTC.

The rearrangement uses TRBV27 and TRBJ1-6; a possible D gene is TRBD1 (6 bases). This CDR3 has 19 amino acids. The V gene lost 0 bases and the J gene lost 5 bases, with 20 bases spanning the gap. CDR1 is MNHEY, CDR2 SMNVEV, per germline (reference sequence). Written as DNA, the CDR3 is TGTGCCAGCAGTTTATCGCAGTTTTGGCGTCAGGGGAATAATTCACCCCTCCACTTT. Its protein is CASSLSQFWRQGNNSPLHF.

This sequence joins TRBV4-2 and TRBJ2-5, with 16 bases identical to TRBD2. CDR1 is LGHNA and CDR2 is YNFKEQ in the germline V gene. This CDR3 is built from 18 residues. With 4 bases clipped from V and 4 bases from J, the junction kept 9 bases outside the gene matches. The CDR3 spells CASSPGLAGGPVGETQYF. CDR3 in DNA: TGTGCCAGCAGCCCGGGACTAGCGGGAGGGCCCGTGGGAGAGACCCAGTACTTC.

The V and J genes are TRBV1 and TRBJ2-3; the table's D call, TRBD1, was not checked against the DNA. TRBV1 corresponds to a pseudogene. The CDR3 covers 16 residues. The chain's CDR3 is CTSSQDRQKCTDTQYF. The CDR3 region has the DNA TGCACCAGCAGCCAAGATAGACAGAAGTGCACAGATACGCAGTATTTT.